The T cell receptor beta chain under discussion was sequenced for a study of T-cell memory formation after mild COVID-19. Background on the study: TCR clusters mostly belonged to single donors.

On this clonotype itself: Its antigen is as yet unknown.

The germline V gene encodes CDR1 SGHRS and CDR2 YFSETQ. The CDR3 runs 13 residues. Trimming stripped 5 bases from V and 7 bases from J, with 13 bases between. General observations from the study: Among CD4+ contracting clones, most were CM and EM, and CD8+ ones EMRA.

Constant-segment primers were used for 5'RACE, and the resulting TCR alpha and TCR beta cDNA libraries carried sample barcodes and UMIs. TCRdb analysed the 5' RACE reads with MiXCR anew, one entry per CDR3 protein. The sample includes around 390,000 distinct CDR3 sequences, approximately 16% seen only once; the top ten take around a fifth. V and J are TRBV5-1 and TRBJ2-1; possible D gene TRBD1, 5 bases. This clonotype was obtained from a man between 18 and 35 years old who had mild COVID-19 (a few samples of this study predate the infection). Cell type and time point are not known. Source material: PBMCs or a T cell subset sorted from them (not recorded which). CDR3 in amino acids: CASRIRAANEQFF. The CDR3 DNA reads as TGCGCCAGCAGAATCAGGGCAGCGAATGAGCAGTTCTTC.